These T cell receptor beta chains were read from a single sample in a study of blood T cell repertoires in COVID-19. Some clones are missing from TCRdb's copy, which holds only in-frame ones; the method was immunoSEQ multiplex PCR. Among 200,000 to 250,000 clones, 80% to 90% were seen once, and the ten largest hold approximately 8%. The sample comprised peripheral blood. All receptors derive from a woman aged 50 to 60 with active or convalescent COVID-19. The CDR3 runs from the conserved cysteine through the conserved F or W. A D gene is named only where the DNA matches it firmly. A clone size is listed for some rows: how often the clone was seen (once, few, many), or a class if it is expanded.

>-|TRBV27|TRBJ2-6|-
CASTPLTSGANVLTF
TGTGCCAGCACCCCTCTGACTTCTGGGGCCAACGTCCTGACTTTC
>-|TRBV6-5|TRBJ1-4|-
CATGRTEEKLFF
TGTGCCACCGGGAGGACAGAAGAAAAACTGTTTTTT
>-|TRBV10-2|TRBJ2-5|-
CASSESGASPETQYF
TGCGCCAGCAGTGAGTCGGGGGCGTCCCCAGAGACCCAGTACTTC
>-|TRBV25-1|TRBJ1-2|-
CARATLGKSGPNYGYTF
TGTGCCAGGGCAACCTTAGGCAAATCAGGCCCTAACTATGGCTACACCTTC
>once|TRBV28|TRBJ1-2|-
CASGGAAPNYGYTF
TGTGCCAGCGGAGGGGCAGCTCCTAACTATGGCTACACCTTC
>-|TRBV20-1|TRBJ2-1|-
CSASPQSSYNEQFF
TGCAGTGCTAGTCCTCAGTCCTCCTACAATGAGCAGTTCTTC
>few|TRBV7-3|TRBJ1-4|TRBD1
CASSPGGLAATNEKLFF
TGTGCCAGCAGTCCAGGGGGCCTGGCGGCAACTAATGAAAAACTGTTTTTT
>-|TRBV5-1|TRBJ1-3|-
CASSVGGPDSGNTIYF
TGCGCCAGCAGCGTTGGCGGGCCGGACTCTGGAAACACCATATATTTT
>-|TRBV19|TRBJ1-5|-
CASSIRSLGGGQPQHF
TGTGCCAGTAGTATAAGGTCTCTGGGAGGCGGTCAGCCCCAGCATTTT
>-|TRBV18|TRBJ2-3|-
CASSPVFGLSPDTQYF
TGTGCCAGCTCACCCGTCTTCGGGTTGAGTCCAGATACGCAGTATTTT
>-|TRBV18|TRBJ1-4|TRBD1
CASSPRGDSPNEKLFF
TGTGCCAGCTCACCACGGGGGGACAGCCCTAATGAAAAACTGTTTTTT
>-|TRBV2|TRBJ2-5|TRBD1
CASRRTGGGETQYF
TGTGCCAGCAGAAGGACAGGTGGAGGAGAGACCCAGTACTTC
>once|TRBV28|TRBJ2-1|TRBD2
CASSPQIGGLAGGPGYNEQFF
TGTGCCAGCAGTCCCCAAATTGGGGGACTAGCGGGAGGGCCGGGGTACAATGAGCAGTTCTTC
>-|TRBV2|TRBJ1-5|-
CASSEARQAMEPQHF
TGTGCCAGCAGTGAAGCGCGACAGGCAATGGAGCCCCAGCATTTT
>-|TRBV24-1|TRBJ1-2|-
CATSDPTGTWGYTF
TGTGCCACCAGTGACCCTACAGGGACGTGGGGCTACACCTTC
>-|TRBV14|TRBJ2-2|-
CASSQLFTGELFF
TGTGCCAGCAGCCAACTATTTACCGGGGAGCTGTTTTTT
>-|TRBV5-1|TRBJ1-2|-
CASSPSSPVYGYTF
TGCGCCAGCAGCCCCAGTTCTCCTGTCTATGGCTACACCTTC
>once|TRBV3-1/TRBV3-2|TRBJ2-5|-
CASTSGLPTQETQYF
TGTGCCAGCACCTCTGGGCTACCTACTCAAGAGACCCAGTACTTC
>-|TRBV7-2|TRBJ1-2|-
CASSLMGGHYGYTF
TGTGCCAGCAGCTTGATGGGGGGGCATTATGGCTACACCTTC
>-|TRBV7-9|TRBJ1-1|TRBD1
CASSEDRGGVNTEAFF
TGTGCCAGCAGCGAAGACAGGGGAGGGGTGAACACTGAAGCTTTCTTT
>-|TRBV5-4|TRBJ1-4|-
CASSLVRGGKLFF
TGTGCCAGCAGCTTGGTTCGGGGAGGAAAACTGTTTTTT
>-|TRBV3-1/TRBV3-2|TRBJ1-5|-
CASSQALDQPQHF
TGTGCCAGCAGCCAAGCCCTTGATCAGCCCCAGCATTTT
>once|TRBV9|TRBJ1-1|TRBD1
CATARTGRNTEAFF
TGTGCCACTGCACGGACAGGGAGGAACACTGAAGCTTTCTTT
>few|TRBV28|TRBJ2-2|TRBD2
CASIGLGNTGELFF
TGTGCCAGCATCGGACTAGGGAACACCGGGGAGCTGTTTTTT
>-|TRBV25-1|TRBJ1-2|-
CASSAGRREDGYTF
TGTGCCAGCAGTGCGGGGAGGAGGGAGGATGGCTACACCTTC
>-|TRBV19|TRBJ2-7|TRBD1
CASRDRLAEQYF
TGTGCCAGCCGGGACAGGCTGGCCGAGCAGTACTTC
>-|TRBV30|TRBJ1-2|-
CAWSVLGAGGYTF
TGTGCCTGGAGTGTATTGGGAGCCGGTGGCTACACCTTC
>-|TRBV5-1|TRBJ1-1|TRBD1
CASSLQGWGTEAFF
TGCGCCAGCAGCTTACAGGGGTGGGGCACTGAAGCTTTCTTT
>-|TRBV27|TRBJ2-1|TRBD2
CASSQTLAGGPGEQFF
TGTGCCAGCAGCCAGACACTAGCGGGAGGGCCAGGGGAGCAGTTCTTC
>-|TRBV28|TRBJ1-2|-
CASSLRVSWEGDGYTF
TGTGCCAGCAGTTTAAGGGTGTCGTGGGAGGGAGATGGCTACACCTTC
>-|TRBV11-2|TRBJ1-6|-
CASSRRRGGSYNSPLHF
TGTGCCAGCAGCCGACGCAGAGGGGGTTCCTATAATTCACCCCTCCACTTT
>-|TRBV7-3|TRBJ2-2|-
CASSLTPANTGELFF
TGTGCCAGCAGCCTAACGCCAGCGAACACCGGGGAGCTGTTTTTT
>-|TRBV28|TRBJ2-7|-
CASSFSGGSYEQYF
TGTGCCAGCAGTTTTAGTGGCGGCTCCTACGAGCAGTACTTC
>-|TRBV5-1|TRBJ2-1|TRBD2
CASSLVSSGYNEQFF
TGCGCCAGCAGCTTGGTTTCTAGCGGGTACAATGAGCAGTTCTTC
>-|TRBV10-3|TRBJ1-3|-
CAISGTVNGNTIYF
TGTGCCATCAGTGGGACAGTGAATGGAAACACCATATATTTT
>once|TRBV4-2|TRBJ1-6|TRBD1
CASSQDFQGAHSPLHF
TGTGCCAGCAGCCAAGATTTCCAGGGGGCTCATTCACCCCTCCACTTT
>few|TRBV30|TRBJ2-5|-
CAVRGQETQYF
TGTGCCGTAAGAGGCCAAGAGACCCAGTACTTC
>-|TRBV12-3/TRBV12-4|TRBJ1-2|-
CASHPRVSHGYTF
TGTGCCAGCCACCCCAGGGTTAGCCATGGCTACACCTTC
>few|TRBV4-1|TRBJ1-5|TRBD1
CASSQGAGTANQPQHF
TGCGCCAGCAGCCAGGGGGCCGGGACAGCAAATCAGCCCCAGCATTTT
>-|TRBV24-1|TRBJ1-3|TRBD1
CATYWTGGGNTIYF
TGTGCCACTTACTGGACAGGGGGCGGAAACACCATATATTTT
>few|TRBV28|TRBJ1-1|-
CASSLFQAVNTEAFF
TGTGCCAGCAGTTTATTTCAGGCAGTGAACACTGAAGCTTTCTTT
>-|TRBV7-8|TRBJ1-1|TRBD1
CASSLTRPGQGTEAFF
TGTGCCAGCAGCCTGACACGCCCTGGACAGGGGACTGAAGCTTTCTTT
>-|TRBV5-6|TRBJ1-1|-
CASSTRGRGGSEAFF
TGTGCCAGCAGCACTCGGGGCAGGGGAGGGAGTGAAGCTTTCTTT
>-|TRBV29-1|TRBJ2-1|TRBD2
CSVELTSGDEQFF
TGCAGCGTTGAACTGACTAGCGGGGATGAGCAGTTCTTC
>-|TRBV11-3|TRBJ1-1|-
CASSLQTNTEAFF
TGTGCCAGCAGCTTGCAGACTAACACTGAAGCTTTCTTT
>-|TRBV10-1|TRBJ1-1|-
CASSEQTGNTEAFF
TGCGCCAGCAGTGAGCAGACGGGGAACACTGAAGCTTTCTTT
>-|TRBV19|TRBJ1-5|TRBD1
CASSNTGTGAGQPQHF
TGTGCCAGTAGTAACACCGGGACAGGGGCTGGTCAGCCCCAGCATTTT
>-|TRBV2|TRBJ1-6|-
CASRIQGALHF
TGTGCCAGCAGGATACAGGGTGCCCTCCACTTT
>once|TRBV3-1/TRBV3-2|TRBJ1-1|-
CASSQGQGNTEAFF
TGTGCCAGCAGCCAAGGTCAGGGAAACACTGAAGCTTTCTTT
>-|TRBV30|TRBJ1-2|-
CACTSGSGYTF
TGTGCCTGCACCAGCGGGAGTGGCTACACCTTC
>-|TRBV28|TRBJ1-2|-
CASSLSGQRYGYTF
TGTGCCAGCAGTTTATCTGGACAGCGCTATGGCTACACCTTC
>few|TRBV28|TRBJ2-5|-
CASSPRILMGETQYF
TGTGCCAGCAGTCCCAGGATCCTAATGGGCGAGACCCAGTACTTC
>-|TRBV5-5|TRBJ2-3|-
CASSSGAAGSADTQYF
TGTGCCAGCAGCTCTGGGGCGGCCGGGAGCGCAGATACGCAGTATTTT
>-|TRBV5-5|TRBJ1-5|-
CASSLGPTLNQPQHF
TGTGCCAGCAGCTTGGGTCCGACTCTCAATCAGCCCCAGCATTTT